This TCR beta chain was profiled in a study of T cells after yellow fever vaccination. General observations from the study: FACS-sorted repertoires could contain abundant clonotypes contaminating from the bulk population.

This clonotype was counted only a few times. Its antigen is currently unknown. Germline CDR1 and CDR2: LGHNA and YSLEER. The CDR3 length is 15 residues. V lost 3 bases to trimming and J lost 1 base; unmatched junction nucleotides: 6. MiXCR, run by TCRdb on the 5' RACE reads, gives a single entry per CDR3 protein. The sample shows 120,000 or so distinct CDR3 sequences, under 9% of them seen only once. This receptor was taken from a man between 18 and 35 years old who received the YFV17D yellow fever vaccine. The sample in question was CD8+ T cells sorted from PBMCs, obtained on the day of the yellow fever booster vaccination. This chain connects TRBV4-3 to TRBJ2-7; 7 bases agree with TRBD1. CDR3 loop: CASSQAGTDSYEQYF. The DNA for the CDR3 is TGCGCCAGCAGCCAGGCCGGGACAGATTCCTACGAGCAGTACTTC.